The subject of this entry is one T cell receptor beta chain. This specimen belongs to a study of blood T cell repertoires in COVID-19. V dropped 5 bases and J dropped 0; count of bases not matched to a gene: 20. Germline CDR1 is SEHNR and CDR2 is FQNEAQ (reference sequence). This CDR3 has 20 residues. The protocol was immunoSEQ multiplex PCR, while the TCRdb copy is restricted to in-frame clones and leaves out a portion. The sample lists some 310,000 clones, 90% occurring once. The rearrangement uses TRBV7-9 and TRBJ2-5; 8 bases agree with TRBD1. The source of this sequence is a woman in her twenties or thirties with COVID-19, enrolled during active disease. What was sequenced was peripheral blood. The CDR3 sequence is CASSTRGTGGQLHYQETQYF. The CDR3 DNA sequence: TGTGCCAGCAGCACGCGGGGTACAGGGGGACAGCTACATTACCAAGAGACCCAGTACTTC. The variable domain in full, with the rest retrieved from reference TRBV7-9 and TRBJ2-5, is DTGVSQNPRHKITKRGQNVTFRCDPISEHNRLYWYRQTLGQGPEFLTYFQNEAQLEKSRLLSDRFSAERPKGSFSTLEIQRTEQGDSAMYLCASSTRGTGGQLHYQETQYFGPGTRLLVL.